The source of this TCR beta chain is a study of blood T cell repertoires in COVID-19. Methods used by the authors: Reference gene primer amplification in the assay estimated nucleated cell counts. Generated by immunoSEQ multiplex PCR, the TCRdb table keeps only in-frame clones and is missing some. That table supplies the V and J calls and clone size; D and trimming were determined from the DNA. The sample records 200,000 to 300,000 clones, 86% being singletons. Deletions cut 5 bases from V and 3 bases from J, with 9 bases between. The CDR3 runs to 13 residues. The sequence derives from a woman aged 30 to 39 who had recovered from COVID-19. The source material was peripheral blood. The chain combines TRBV12-3 or TRBV12-4 with TRBJ2-3; a weak D match, TRBD2 (6 bases). The CDR3 region has the DNA TGTGCCAGCAGTCGACTAGAAACAGATACGCAGTATTTT. It codes for CASSRLETDTQYF.